The next 14 T cell receptor beta chains were all read from a single sample in a study of blood T cell repertoires in COVID-19. Assay: immunoSEQ multiplex PCR; the TCRdb copy retains only in-frame clones and omits some. The sample records 99,000 or so clones, 80% to 90% being singletons. The sample consisted of peripheral blood. The receptors shown here come from an older woman with acute or convalescent COVID-19.

This chain uses TRBV2 with TRBJ2-1, with 8 bases aligning to TRBD2. The CDR3 has 17 amino acids. Trimming cost V 8 bases and J 1 base; bases outside gene matches: 13. The germline gives CDR1 SNHLY, CDR2 FYNNEI. The CDR3 bases are TGTGCCAGCCGACGACTATCGATAGCGGGGTCCTACAATGAGCAGTTCTTC. Its translation: CASRRLSIAGSYNEQFF.

The rearrangement links TRBV5-5 to TRBJ1-3, with D possibly being TRBD1 (5 bases). The CDR3 is 17 residues long. The V gene's germline CDR1 is SGHKS and CDR2 YYEKEE (reference sequence). V shed 3 bases and J shed 0 bases, with 16 bases lying between them. This CDR3 is CASSSEGQGISGNTIYF. DNA for the CDR3: TGTGCCAGCAGCTCGGAGGGGCAGGGCATCTCTGGAAACACCATATATTTT.

This clone was observed a single time. V is TRBV30 and J is TRBJ1-2; the D gene is possibly TRBD1 (5 bases). The germline gives CDR1 GTSNPN, CDR2 SVGIG (reference sequence). The CDR3 contains 11 residues. V shed 2 bases and J shed 7 bases, with 8 bases lying between them. The CDR3 sequence is CAWSQGGGYTF. The CDR3 DNA reads as TGTGCCTGGAGTCAGGGCGGTGGCTACACCTTC.

The genes are TRBV6-2 or TRBV6-3 and TRBJ1-3; unclear D gene. This CDR3 contains 12 residues. Germline CDR1 is MNHEY and CDR2 is SVGEGT. V gave up 6 bases and J gave up 2 bases, with 5 bases separating them. CDR3 sequence: CASSLAGNTIYF. The CDR3 nucleotides read TGTGCCAGCAGCCTCGCTGGAAACACCATATATTTT.

This clone was found a few times. The V gene is TRBV4-2, the J gene TRBJ1-2; 10 bases line up with TRBD1. The CDR3 is 19 residues long. Germline CDR1 reads LGHNA; CDR2 reads YNFKEQ. The V segment lost 0 bases and the J segment 2 bases; nucleotides outside the gene matches: 12. CDR3 region: CASSQDLNGQGGSNYGYTF. The CDR3 nucleotides are TGTGCCAGCAGCCAAGATTTAAACGGACAGGGGGGATCAAACTATGGCTACACCTTC.

The V gene is TRBV6-2 or TRBV6-3, the J gene TRBJ1-2; a possible D gene is TRBD1 (5 bases). Germline V gene lookup returns CDR1 MNHEY and CDR2 SVGEGT. The CDR3 is 14 residues long. The V end was cut by 8 bases, the J end by 2 bases, with 15 bases between. The CDR3 bases are TGTGCCAGCGGCCCGGGACTCCAAAACTATGGCTACACCTTC. Amino acid sequence: CASGPGLQNYGYTF.

This chain uses TRBV5-6 with TRBJ2-7; 7 nucleotides line up with TRBD1. Germline-derived CDR1 and CDR2 are SGHDT and YYEEEE. This CDR3 region has 14 residues. V lost 4 bases and J lost 5; bases outside the gene matches: 9. The CDR3 nucleotides are TGTGCCAGCAGCCAGACAGGGACCATCCACGAGCAGTACTTC. It is translated as CASSQTGTIHEQYF. Full variable domain (rest looked up from reference TRBV5-6 and TRBJ2-7): DAGVTQSPTHLIKTRGQQVTLRCSPKSGHDTVSWYQQALGQGPQFIFQYYEEEERQRGNFPDRFSGHQFPNYSSELNVNALLLGDSALYLCASSQTGTIHEQYFGPGTRLTVT.

This chain joins TRBV12-5 and TRBJ2-7, with 9 bases lining up with TRBD1. The germline V gene has CDR1 LGHNT and CDR2 FRNRAP. Trimming at V came to 5 bases and at J to 2 bases, leaving 13 bases not matched to a gene. The CDR3 extends over 17 amino acids. The CDR3 is CASGLYTGQGTAYEQYF. As DNA, the CDR3 is TGTGCTAGTGGTCTTTACACTGGACAGGGGACCGCCTACGAGCAGTACTTC.

The genes are TRBV30 and TRBJ2-1; 9 nucleotides align to TRBD1. Germline loops: CDR1 GTSNPN, CDR2 SVGIG (reference sequence). The CDR3 contains 12 residues. The CDR3 protein is CATGTGHNEQFF. Written as DNA, the CDR3 is TGTGCTACCGGGACAGGGCACAATGAGCAGTTCTTC. The full variable domain, its missing parts supplied by reference TRBV30 and TRBJ2-1, is SQTIHQWPATLVQPVGSPLSLECTVEGTSNPNLYWYRQAAGRGLQLLFYSVGIGQISSEVPQNLSASRPQDRQFILSSKKLLLSDSGFYLCATGTGHNEQFFGPGTRLTVL.

This clone came up a few times. The chain uses TRBV11-3 and TRBJ1-6, with D tentatively TRBD1 (6 bases). Germline CDR1 and CDR2: SGHNT and YENEEA. Trimming took off 4 bases at V and 10 bases at J, with 17 bases between the two ends. CDR3 length: 15 residues. This CDR3 reads CASSSYRERGSPLHF. CDR3 bases: TGTGCCAGCAGCTCCTACAGGGAAAGGGGCTCACCCCTCCACTTT. Based on the CDR3 plus reference TRBV11-3 and TRBJ1-6, the full variable domain is EAGVVQSPRYKIIEKKQPVAFWCNPISGHNTLYWYLQNLGQGPELLIRYENEEAVDDSQLPKDRFSAERLKGVDSTLKIQPAELGDSAVYLCASSSYRERGSPLHFGNGTRLTVT.

The V call is TRBV7-9, the J call TRBJ1-2; 8 bases line up with TRBD1. CDR3 size: 13 residues. Germline values: CDR1 SEHNR, CDR2 FQNEAQ (reference sequence). V was clipped by 5 bases and J by 4 bases; unmatched bases: 3. The CDR3 sequence is CASSPGGPYGYTF. The CDR3 nucleotides read TGTGCCAGCAGCCCAGGGGGCCCCTATGGCTACACCTTC.

This clone was seen only a few times. This chain uses TRBV28 with TRBJ1-2; 8 positions match TRBD1. Trimming took 1 base from V and 6 from J; bases not matched to a gene: 4. Germline lookup yields CDR1 MDHEN and CDR2 SYDVKM. The CDR3 runs to 14 residues. CDR3 nucleotide sequence: TGTGCCAGCAGTTTATCCCAGGGGGCAGATGGCTACACCTTC. Protein: CASSLSQGADGYTF.

This chain links TRBV7-9 with TRBJ2-6; no firm D call. The V end lost 1 base, the J end lost 0 bases, and 4 bases lay between the germline ends. Germline CDR1 is SEHNR and CDR2 is FQNEAQ (reference sequence). This CDR3 is built from 15 residues. The CDR3 is CASSLVYSGANVLTF. CDR3 in DNA: TGTGCCAGCAGCTTAGTGTACTCTGGGGCCAACGTCCTGACTTTC.

This chain connects TRBV19 to TRBJ2-5, with 10 bases that match TRBD1. This CDR3 spans 15 amino acids. V lost 3 bases to trimming and J lost 4 bases; unmatched junction nucleotides: 5. Germline V gene sequence: CDR1 LNHDA, CDR2 SQIVND (reference sequence). In nucleotides, the CDR3 is TGTGCCAGTAGTATGGGAGACAGGGGGCGAGAGACCCAGTACTTC. Amino acid sequence: CASSMGDRGRETQYF.